The 13 T cell receptor beta chains in this list originate from one sample, sequenced in a study of blood T cell repertoires in COVID-19 (dated by TCRdb to about 2020). The library was made by the immunoSEQ multiplex PCR assay. Drawn from immuneACCESS, this table holds only the in-frame rearrangements with V and J called that TCRdb kept. Clones are partly lost; checked studies trace under half to an unresolved V gene and leave the rest unexplained. Here the sample has 200,000 to 250,000 clones; roughly 86% occur a single time. The ten largest account for about 5.4% of the sample. Specimen: peripheral blood. Receptor source: a woman at least 80 years old with COVID-19, enrolled during active disease.

This sequence joins TRBV7-6 and TRBJ1-4, with D possibly matching TRBD1 (6 bases). This CDR3 has 17 amino acids. Germline CDR1 and CDR2: SGHVS and FNYEAQ. V was clipped by 5 bases and J by 2 bases, with 18 bases between them. The CDR3 protein is CASSENAGGRTNEKLFF. The CDR3 DNA reads as TGTGCCAGCAGCGAAAATGCCGGGGGGCGGACTAATGAAAAACTGTTTTTT. The whole variable domain, filled in from reference TRBV7-6 and TRBJ1-4, reads GAGVSQSPRYKVTKRGQDVALRCDPISGHVSLYWYRQALGQGPEFLTYFNYEAQQDKSGLPNDRFSAERPEGSISTLTIQRTEQRDSAMYRCASSENAGGRTNEKLFFGSGTQLSVL.

For this clone: The same CDR3 can be traced to other DNA sequences in this sample. V and J are TRBV5-4 and TRBJ1-2; 7 bases are shared with TRBD1. This CDR3 has 13 amino acids. CDR1 and CDR2 from the germline V gene are SGHNT and YYREEE (reference sequence). V lost 4 bases and J lost 8; bases outside the gene matches: 8. This CDR3 is CASSLQGSGGYTF. CDR3 in DNA: TGTGCCAGCAGCCTACAGGGGAGTGGGGGCTACACCTTC.

The chain carries TRBV5-1 and TRBJ1-1, with D possibly TRBD1 on 5 matching bases. This CDR3 is built from 14 residues. Trimming stripped 5 bases from V and 0 bases from J, with 11 bases between. The germline V gene has CDR1 SGHRS and CDR2 YFSETQ. CDR3 amino acids: CASRQDSLNTEAFF. The CDR3 DNA reads as TGCGCCAGCAGGCAAGACAGCCTGAACACTGAAGCTTTCTTT.

V and J are TRBV5-4 and TRBJ1-5; D is undetermined. Deletions cut 2 bases from V and 2 bases from J, with 14 bases between. Germline CDR1 SGHNT, CDR2 YYREEE (reference sequence). CDR3 length: 16 amino acids. The CDR3: CASSFFTGSGNQPQHF. The CDR3 DNA reads TGTGCCAGCAGCTTCTTCACCGGGTCGGGCAATCAGCCCCAGCATTTT. Supplemented by reference TRBV5-4 and TRBJ1-5, the full variable domain reads ETGVTQSPTHLIKTRGQQVTLRCSSQSGHNTVSWYQQALGQGPQFIFQYYREEENGRGNFPPRFSGLQFPNYSSELNVNALELDDSALYLCASSFFTGSGNQPQHFGDGTRLSIL.

Concerning this clone itself: The junction differs from germline at one of its ends, possibly a read error. The V call is TRBV2, the J call TRBJ1-2, with 7 bases identical to TRBD1. The CDR3 is 15 amino acids. Germline CDR1 reads SNHLY; CDR2 reads FYNNEI. The CDR3 sequence is CASSPSTGTTALRDF. The CDR3 bases are TGTGCCAGCAGTCCTTCGACAGGGACAACTGCTCTTCGGGACTTC.

This clone was counted between two and nine times. The chain employs TRBV7-9 and TRBJ1-4, with 9 nucleotides matching TRBD1. The germline gives CDR1 SEHNR, CDR2 FQNEAQ (reference sequence). The CDR3 runs to 14 residues. Germline trimming cut 4 bases from V and 6 bases from J; bases unmatched to any gene: 3. DNA of the CDR3: TGTGCCAGCAGCTCCGGGACAGGGTATGAAAAACTGTTTTTT. Protein product: CASSSGTGYEKLFF.

V is TRBV18 and J is TRBJ2-1; TRBD1 might be the D (6 bases). The CDR3 sequence is 16 residues long. The germline V gene encodes CDR1 KGHSH and CDR2 LQKENI. V was shortened by 3 bases and J by 0 bases, with 12 bases between the two germline ends. The CDR3 region has the DNA TGTGCCAGCTCACCCGGGACATTCAACTCCTACAATGAGCAGTTCTTC. Its protein is CASSPGTFNSYNEQFF. Full variable domain (remainder filled in from reference TRBV18 and TRBJ2-1): NAGVMQNPRHLVRRRGQEARLRCSPMKGHSHVYWYRQLPEEGLKFMVYLQKENIIDESGMPKERFSAEFPKEGPSILRIQQVVRGDSAAYFCASSPGTFNSYNEQFFGPGTRLTVL.

This chain uses TRBV7-9 with TRBJ2-3, with D possibly TRBD1 on 5 matching bases. Trimming shortened V by 4 bases and J by 4 bases, and 9 bases separated the two germline ends. This CDR3 has 13 amino acids. CDR1 and CDR2 (germline): SEHNR, FQNEAQ (reference sequence). The CDR3 DNA is TGTGCCAGCAGCTCCCAGGGTGCAGATACGCAGTATTTT. It encodes CASSSQGADTQYF.

This chain links TRBV5-5 with TRBJ2-7, with 8 bases identical to TRBD1. This CDR3 comprises 16 residues. Germline V gene data show CDR1 as SGHKS and CDR2 as YYEKEE (reference sequence). Trimming at V came to 0 bases and at J to 4 bases, leaving 9 bases not matched to a gene. The CDR3 DNA reads as TGTGCCAGCAGCTTGGTTGGTGGGACAGGCGTTTACGAGCAGTACTTC. This translates into CASSLVGGTGVYEQYF.

The chain links TRBV5-5 to TRBJ1-1; TRBD1 agrees at 7 bases. V shed 3 bases, J shed 0 bases, and the junction held 5 bases outside the gene matches. Germline assignment: CDR1 SGHKS and CDR2 YYEKEE (reference sequence). The CDR3 sequence is 15 residues long. The CDR3 spells CASSYQTGLNTEAFF. The CDR3 DNA reads as TGTGCCAGCAGCTATCAGACAGGGTTGAACACTGAAGCTTTCTTT.

The V gene is TRBV3-1 (or the pseudogene TRBV3-2), the J gene TRBJ1-2; 8 bases line up with TRBD1. This CDR3 has 13 amino acids. Germline V gene data show CDR1 as LGHDT and CDR2 as YNNKEL (reference sequence). Trimming at V came to 2 bases and at J to 8 bases, leaving 4 bases not matched to a gene. This chain's CDR3 is CASSQQGARGYTF. DNA for the CDR3: TGTGCCAGCAGCCAACAGGGGGCGAGGGGCTACACCTTC.

The chain carries TRBV5-4 and TRBJ1-3, with D perhaps matching TRBD1 (5 bases). The ends were cut back, 1 base at V and 4 bases at J, with 15 bases in the middle. The CDR3 covers 16 residues. CDR1 SGHNT and CDR2 YYREEE come from the germline V gene (reference sequence). The CDR3 coding sequence is TGTGCCAGCAGCTTGACAGATCCGGGGGGAGGAAACACCATATATTTT. Amino acids: CASSLTDPGGGNTIYF.

This chain uses TRBV5-6 with TRBJ1-3; D not certain. This CDR3 region has 14 residues. The germline CDR1 and CDR2 sequences are SGHDT and YYEEEE. Trimming stripped 1 base from V and 10 bases from J, with 15 bases between. CDR3 DNA sequence: TGTGCCAGCAGCTTGTGGCAGGAGGGTTTAACCATATATTTT. This codes for CASSLWQEGLTIYF.